This entry lists 17 T cell receptor beta chains sequenced from one sample in a study of pediatric ulcerative colitis. TCRdb's copy holds only in-frame clones and misses some; the assay was immunoSEQ multiplex PCR. The table records 30,000 to 45,000 clones, around four fifths of them present only once. The sequencing sample was made of blood. These receptors came from a girl aged 10 to 17 with moderate ulcerative colitis.

In its sample, this clone was seen a few times. The chain couples TRBV5-1 to TRBJ1-3; possibly TRBD1 for D (6 bases). Per the germline V gene, CDR1 is SGHRS and CDR2 is YFSETQ. Trimming took off 0 bases at V and 2 bases at J, with 9 bases between the two ends. CDR3 length: 15 amino acids. The CDR3 loop is CASSLGQVAGNTIYF. As DNA, the CDR3 is TGCGCCAGCAGCTTGGGACAGGTAGCTGGAAACACCATATATTTT. Full variable domain (missing parts from reference TRBV5-1 and TRBJ1-3): KAGVTQTPRYLIKTRGQQVTLSCSPISGHRSVSWYQQTPGQGLQFLFEYFSETQRNKGNFPGRFSGRQFSNSRSEMNVSTLELGDSALYLCASSLGQVAGNTIYFGEGSWLTVV.

The genes are TRBV14 and TRBJ2-3, with TRBD2 matching over 7 bases. V was clipped by 0 bases and J by 2 bases; unmatched bases: 5. Germline CDR1 SGHDN, CDR2 FVKESK. The CDR3 covers 16 residues. The CDR3 DNA reads TGTGCCAGCAGCCAAGATAGGGGACTAAACACAGATACGCAGTATTTT. Translating gives CASSQDRGLNTDTQYF.

The rearrangement links TRBV28 to TRBJ2-1; D not resolved. Germline V gene lookup returns CDR1 MDHEN and CDR2 SYDVKM. V shed 3 bases and J shed 4 bases, with 13 bases lying between them. The CDR3 contains 15 residues. CDR3 sequence: CASSLTGVVYNEQFF. The CDR3 DNA is TGTGCCAGCAGTTTGACTGGGGTAGTTTACAATGAGCAGTTCTTC.

This chain connects TRBV6-5 to TRBJ2-7; 8 nucleotides align to TRBD2. Germline V gene lookup returns CDR1 MNHEY and CDR2 SVGAGI. Trimming removed 7 bases from V and 2 bases from J; junction bases left unmatched: 4. The CDR3 consists of 13 residues. CDR3 DNA: TGTGCCAGCATCCCGGGAGGGCCCTACGAGCAGTACTTC. It is translated as CASIPGGPYEQYF.

The chain combines TRBV10-3 with TRBJ2-7; no firm D call. From germline, CDR1 is ENHRY and CDR2 SYGVKD. The CDR3 extends over 15 amino acids. The ends were cut back, 5 bases at V and 0 bases at J, with 14 bases in the middle. The CDR3: CAISPVAMSSYEQYF. CDR3 nucleotides: TGTGCCATCAGTCCCGTCGCCATGAGCTCCTACGAGCAGTACTTC.

V and J are TRBV10-3 and TRBJ2-1, with D possibly TRBD2 on 6 matching bases. This CDR3 is 15 amino acids long. Germline assignment: CDR1 ENHRY and CDR2 SYGVKD. V was cut by 5 bases and J by 7 bases, with 18 bases left in between. CDR3 protein: CAISSTALAGNEQFF. For the CDR3, the DNA is TGTGCCATCAGTAGTACCGCACTAGCCGGGAATGAGCAGTTCTTC.

The chain has TRBV11-2 and TRBJ2-1, with 10 positions matching TRBD2. V lost 5 bases and J lost 7; bases outside the gene matches: 14. CDR3 size: 17 residues. Per the germline V gene, CDR1 is SGHAT and CDR2 is FQNNGV. The CDR3 loop reads CASSPISGLAGVNEQFF. The CDR3 DNA sequence: TGTGCCAGCAGCCCTATTTCCGGGCTAGCGGGAGTAAATGAGCAGTTCTTC.

The J gene is TRBJ1-6, the V gene TRBV4-3, with no clear D. The length of the CDR3 is 16 residues. Germline V lookup: CDR1 LGHNA, CDR2 YSLEER. Trimming removed 4 bases from V and 3 bases from J, with 13 bases in between. The CDR3 DNA follows: TGCGCCAGCAGCCTTGGCAGACGCCTCTATAATTCACCCCTCCACTTT. It specifies CASSLGRRLYNSPLHF.

In regard to this clone: At one boundary the junction diverges from the germline segment, which might be a read error. This sequence joins TRBV20-1 and TRBJ2-7, with 12 bases lining up with TRBD1. The length of the CDR3 is 10 residues. Germline V lookup: CDR1 DFQATT, CDR2 SNEGSKA (reference sequence). Here the CDR3 DNA reads TGCAGTGCTTGGGGGGACAGGGGGCACTTC. Translating gives CSAWGDRGHF.

The gene calls are TRBV2 and TRBJ2-7; the D gene is possibly TRBD2 (5 bases). Germline V lookup: CDR1 SNHLY, CDR2 FYNNEI. CDR3 size: 13 residues. Trimming shortened V by 7 bases and J by 3 bases, and 13 bases separated the two germline ends. CDR3 region: CASKRIEGYEQYF. The CDR3 region has the DNA TGTGCCAGCAAACGAATCGAGGGCTACGAGCAGTACTTC.

The chain couples TRBV30 to TRBJ1-6; tentatively, D is TRBD1 (5 bases). Between the trimmed V and J ends, which lost 1 base and 0 bases, there was a span of 10 bases. Germline V lookup: CDR1 GTSNPN, CDR2 SVGIG (reference sequence). This CDR3 comprises 16 residues. The CDR3: CAWSGGRFSYNSPLHF. The DNA for the CDR3 is TGTGCCTGGAGTGGGGGACGGTTCTCCTATAATTCACCCCTCCACTTT.

This chain joins TRBV11-3 and TRBJ2-7; D is unresolved. V lost 0 bases and J 6 bases, leaving 9 bases between the germline ends. The germline gives CDR1 SGHNT, CDR2 YENEEA. This CDR3 region has 13 residues. Here the CDR3 reads CASSLERVSEQYF. The CDR3 nucleotides are TGTGCCAGCAGCTTAGAAAGGGTCTCCGAGCAGTACTTC.

The genes are TRBV11-2 and TRBJ1-2; maybe TRBD1 (5 bases). V shed 5 bases and J shed 3 bases, with 13 bases lying between them. This CDR3 spans 14 amino acids. Germline V CDR1 and CDR2: SGHAT, FQNNGV. CDR3: CASSPGQGDYGYTF. The CDR3 DNA is TGTGCCAGCAGCCCAGGGCAGGGTGACTATGGCTACACCTTC.

The chain uses TRBV11-2 and TRBJ2-7, with 12 bases fitting TRBD2. Germline lookup yields CDR1 SGHAT and CDR2 FQNNGV. The CDR3 runs to 14 residues. Trimming cost V 5 bases and J 3 bases; bases outside gene matches: 2. The chain's CDR3 is CASSRTSGNYEQYF. CDR3 DNA: TGTGCCAGCAGCCGGACTAGCGGGAACTACGAGCAGTACTTC.

The V call is TRBV15, the J call TRBJ2-7, with a weak D call TRBD1 (6 bases). This CDR3 has 15 residues. The germline CDR1 and CDR2 sequences are LNHNV and YYDKDF (reference sequence). V was pared by 0 bases and J by 3 bases, with 12 bases between. As DNA, the CDR3 is TGTGCCACCAGCAGAGATCGGGCCAGGGGCTACGAGCAGTACTTC. Translated, it gives CATSRDRARGYEQYF. The whole variable domain, filled in from reference TRBV15 and TRBJ2-7, reads DAMVIQNPRYQVTQFGKPVTLSCSQTLNHNVMYWYQQKSSQAPKLLFHYYDKDFNNEADTPDNFQSRRPNTSFCFLDIRSPGLGDTAMYLCATSRDRARGYEQYFGPGTRLTVT.

V gene TRBV27 combines with J gene TRBJ1-6; D call uncertain. The CDR3 spans 19 residues. The V end lost 5 bases, the J end lost 0 bases, and 20 bases lay between the germline ends. CDR1 MNHEY and CDR2 SMNVEV come from the germline V gene (reference sequence). CDR3 residues: CASSTYRPQHGSYNSPLHF. The CDR3, as DNA: TGTGCCAGCAGTACATATCGCCCGCAACACGGCTCCTATAATTCACCCCTCCACTTT.

The rearrangement links TRBV18 to TRBJ2-7, with D possibly being TRBD1 (6 bases). The CDR3 has 16 residues. Germline CDR1 and CDR2: KGHSH and LQKENI. The V end lost 2 bases, the J end lost 0 bases, and 14 bases lay between the germline ends. CDR3 DNA sequence: TGTGCCAGCTCACCAGTCTTGGACAGTAGCTCCTACGAGCAGTACTTC. This translates into CASSPVLDSSSYEQYF.